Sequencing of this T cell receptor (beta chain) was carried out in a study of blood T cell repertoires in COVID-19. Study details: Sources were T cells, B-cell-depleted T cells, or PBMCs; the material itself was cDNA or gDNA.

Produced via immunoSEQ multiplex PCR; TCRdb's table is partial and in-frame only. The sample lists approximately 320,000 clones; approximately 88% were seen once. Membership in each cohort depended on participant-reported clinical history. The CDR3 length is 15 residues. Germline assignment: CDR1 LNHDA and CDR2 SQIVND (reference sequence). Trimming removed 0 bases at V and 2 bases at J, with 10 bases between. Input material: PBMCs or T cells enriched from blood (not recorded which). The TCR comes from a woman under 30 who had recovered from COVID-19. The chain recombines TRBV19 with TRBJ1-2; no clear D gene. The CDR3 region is CASSIDLEVNYGYTF. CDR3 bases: TGTGCCAGTAGTATAGATTTGGAGGTCAACTATGGCTACACCTTC.